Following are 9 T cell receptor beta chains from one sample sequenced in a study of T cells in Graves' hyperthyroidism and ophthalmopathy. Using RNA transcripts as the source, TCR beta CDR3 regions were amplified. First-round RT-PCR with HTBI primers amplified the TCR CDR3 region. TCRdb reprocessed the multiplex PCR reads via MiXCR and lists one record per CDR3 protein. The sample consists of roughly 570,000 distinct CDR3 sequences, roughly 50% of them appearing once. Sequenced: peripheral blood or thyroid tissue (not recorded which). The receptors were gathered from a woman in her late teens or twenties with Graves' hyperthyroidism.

The CDR3 region has the DNA TGCAGCGTGGGAACCGGGACTAGGGAGACCCAGTACTTC. This sequence encodes CSVGTGTRETQYF. The chain carries TRBV29-1 and TRBJ2-5, with 8 bases that match TRBD2. The V and J ends lost 6 bases and 5 bases, in that order; junction bases with no gene match: 8. CDR1 is SQVTM, CDR2 ANQGSEA, per germline. The CDR3 contains 13 residues.

The CDR3: CASGFLAGVPGELFF. CDR3 nucleotide sequence: TGTGCTAGTGGTTTTCTAGCGGGAGTTCCCGGGGAGCTGTTTTTT. The chain couples TRBV12-5 to TRBJ2-2; 10 nucleotides line up with TRBD2. CDR1 LGHNT and CDR2 FRNRAP come from the germline V gene. The CDR3 is 15 residues long. J lost 6 bases, V lost 3 bases, and 4 bases had no gene match.

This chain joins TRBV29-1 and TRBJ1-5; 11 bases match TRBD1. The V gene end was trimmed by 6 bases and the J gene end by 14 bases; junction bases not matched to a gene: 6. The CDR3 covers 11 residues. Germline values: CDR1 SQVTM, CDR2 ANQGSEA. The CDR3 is CSVRTGGYEHF. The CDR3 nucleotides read TGCAGCGTCAGGACAGGGGGCTACGAGCATTTT.

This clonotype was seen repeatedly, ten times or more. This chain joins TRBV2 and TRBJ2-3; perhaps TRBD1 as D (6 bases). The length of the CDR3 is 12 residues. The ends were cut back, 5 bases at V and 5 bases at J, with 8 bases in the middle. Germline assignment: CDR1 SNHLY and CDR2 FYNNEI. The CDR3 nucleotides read TGTGCCAGCAGTCCGACAGGAGATACGCAGTATTTT. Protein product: CASSPTGDTQYF. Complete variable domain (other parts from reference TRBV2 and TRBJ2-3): EPEVTQTPSHQVTQMGQEVILRCVPISNHLYFYWYRQILGQKVEFLVSFYNNEISEKSEIFDDQFSVERPDGSNFTLKIRSTKLEDSAMYFCASSPTGDTQYFGPGTRLTVL.

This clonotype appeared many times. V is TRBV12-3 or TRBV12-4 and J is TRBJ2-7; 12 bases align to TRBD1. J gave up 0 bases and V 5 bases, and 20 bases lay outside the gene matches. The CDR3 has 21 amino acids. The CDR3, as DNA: TGTGCCAGCAGTCCCGGGTGGGGACAGGGGGCTGGCGCTACCTTCTCCTACGAGCAGTACTTC. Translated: CASSPGWGQGAGATFSYEQYF.

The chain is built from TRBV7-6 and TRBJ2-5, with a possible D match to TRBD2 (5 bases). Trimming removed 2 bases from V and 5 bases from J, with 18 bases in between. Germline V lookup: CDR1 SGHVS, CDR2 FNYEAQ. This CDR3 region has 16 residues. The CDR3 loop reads CASSLRRVLTGETQYF. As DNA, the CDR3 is TGTGCCAGCAGCTTAAGGCGGGTCCTAACCGGGGAGACCCAGTACTTC.

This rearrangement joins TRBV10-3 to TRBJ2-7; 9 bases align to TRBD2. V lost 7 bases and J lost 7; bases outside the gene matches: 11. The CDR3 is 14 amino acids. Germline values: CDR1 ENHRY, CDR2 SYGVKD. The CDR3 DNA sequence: TGTGCCATCAAAGAGCTAGCGGGAAGGCGGGAGCAGTACTTC. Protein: CAIKELAGRREQYF.

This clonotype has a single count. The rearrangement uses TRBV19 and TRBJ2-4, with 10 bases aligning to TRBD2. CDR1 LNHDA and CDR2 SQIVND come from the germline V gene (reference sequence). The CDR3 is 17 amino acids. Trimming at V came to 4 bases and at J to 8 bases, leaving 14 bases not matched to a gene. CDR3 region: CASSKREGLAEAYIQYF. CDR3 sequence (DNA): TGTGCCAGTAGTAAGCGGGAGGGCCTAGCGGAGGCGTACATTCAGTACTTC.

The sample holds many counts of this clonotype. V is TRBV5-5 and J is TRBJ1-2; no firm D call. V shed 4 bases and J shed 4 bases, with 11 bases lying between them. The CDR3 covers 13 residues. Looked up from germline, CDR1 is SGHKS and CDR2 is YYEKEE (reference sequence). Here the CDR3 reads CASSIRTGYGYTF. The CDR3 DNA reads TGTGCCAGCAGCATACGGACCGGCTATGGCTACACCTTC.